A single sample gave rise to the 24 T cell receptor beta chains below, sequenced in a study of CD8 T cells in ankylosing spondylitis. TCRdb reprocessed the 5' RACE reads via MiXCR and lists one record per CDR3 protein. Of around 890,000 distinct CDR3 sequences listed, about 12% are singletons. Findings and caveats of the study: Apparently characteristic of ankylosing spondylitis blood was a TCR beta motif (eight highly homologous variants).

These receptors have no identified antigens. The sample comprised blood, either unsorted or a sorted T cell fraction (not recorded which). The receptors were gathered from a male donor with ankylosing spondylitis.

The rearrangement uses TRBV7-9 and TRBJ1-1; D gene ambiguous. This CDR3 contains 16 residues. Germline V CDR1 and CDR2: SEHNR, FQNEAQ (reference sequence). V lost 4 bases, J lost 0 bases, and 15 bases lay in between. The CDR3 nucleotides read TGTGCCAGCAGCTCCCCAAGAGGCAGCATGAACACTGAAGCTTTCTTT. Its protein product is CASSSPRGSMNTEAFF.

Worth noting for this clonotype: Just one base apart from a much larger clone, this may be a read error. The chain has TRBV20-1 and TRBJ2-2, with TRBD1 identical over 7 bases. The J segment lost 0 bases and the V segment lost 4 bases, leaving 2 bases of the junction unmatched. The CDR3 runs to 14 residues. CDR1 and CDR2 (germline): DFQATT, SNEGSKA (reference sequence). The CDR3 sequence: CSATGTANTGELFF. The CDR3 DNA sequence: TGCAGTGCTACCGGGACAGCGAACACCGGGGAGCTGTTTTTT.

This clonotype came up once. The chain carries TRBV5-1 and TRBJ2-7; D is perhaps TRBD1 or TRBD2 (5 bases each). CDR3 size: 17 residues. Trimming cost V 2 bases and J 0 bases, with 18 bases left between them. Germline V CDR1 and CDR2: SGHRS, YFSETQ. The CDR3 DNA reads as TGCGCCAGCAGCTTCCTTATGGGGACCGAAAGCTCCTACGAGCAGTACTTC. Its translation: CASSFLMGTESSYEQYF. Full variable domain (remainder filled in from reference TRBV5-1 and TRBJ2-7): KAGVTQTPRYLIKTRGQQVTLSCSPISGHRSVSWYQQTPGQGLQFLFEYFSETQRNKGNFPGRFSGRQFSNSRSEMNVSTLELGDSALYLCASSFLMGTESSYEQYFGPGTRLTVT.

This chain joins TRBV5-1 and TRBJ1-1, with TRBD1 as a possible D gene (5 bases). In germline, CDR1 is SGHRS, CDR2 YFSETQ. The CDR3 runs 14 residues. Trimming removed 4 bases from V and 4 bases from J, with 14 bases in between. CDR3 loop: CASSPGPPGTEAFF. CDR3 DNA: TGCGCCAGCAGCCCGGGACCTCCGGGCACTGAAGCTTTCTTT.

The chain carries TRBV5-5 and TRBJ2-5; D is unresolved. Looked up from germline, CDR1 is SGHKS and CDR2 is YYEKEE (reference sequence). Trimming left V 3 bases short and J 7 bases short, with 19 bases between. The CDR3 is 15 residues long. In DNA, the CDR3 is TGTGCCAGCAGCTCCGTCGCCGAGGTGGTGAGGACCCAGTACTTC. This gives the protein CASSSVAEVVRTQYF.

This clonotype was observed a handful of times. The V call is TRBV12-3 or TRBV12-4, the J call TRBJ2-1; 10 bases align to TRBD2. The CDR3 runs to 15 residues. V lost 4 bases and J lost 5; bases outside the gene matches: 5. The CDR3 reads CASSWWGLANNEQFF. The CDR3 nucleotides read TGTGCCAGCAGTTGGTGGGGACTAGCGAACAATGAGCAGTTCTTC.

The chain combines TRBV20-1 with TRBJ2-2; TRBD2 aligns across 11 bases. V gave up 6 bases and J gave up 4 bases; unmatched junction bases: 4. This CDR3 spans 14 amino acids. The V gene's germline CDR1 is DFQATT and CDR2 SNEGSKA (reference sequence). The chain's CDR3 is CSARLAGPTGELFF. CDR3 DNA: TGCAGTGCCCGACTAGCGGGACCCACCGGGGAGCTGTTTTTT.

The J gene is TRBJ2-7, the V gene TRBV12-3 or TRBV12-4, with D perhaps TRBD2 (5 bases). The CDR3 length is 13 residues. V shed 5 bases and J shed 3 bases, with 11 bases lying between them. The CDR3 is CASSPDLYYEQYF. DNA for the CDR3: TGTGCCAGCAGTCCGGACTTGTACTACGAGCAGTACTTC.

This chain connects TRBV7-9 to TRBJ1-1, with D unresolved. CDR3 size: 14 residues. Germline CDR1 and CDR2: SEHNR and FQNEAQ (reference sequence). V was trimmed by 3 bases and J by 1 base, leaving 9 bases between them. The CDR3 nucleotides are TGTGCCAGCAGCTTGAGGGAAACGAACACTGAAGCTTTCTTT. Its protein is CASSLRETNTEAFF.

There are many counts of this clonotype. The rearrangement joins TRBV7-8 to TRBJ2-1, with 8 positions matching TRBD2. The ends lost 5 bases at V and 6 bases at J; junction bases unmatched: 6. The CDR3 contains 14 residues. Germline CDR1 reads SGHVS; CDR2 reads FQNEAQ. CDR3: CASSPGTRGNEQFF. The CDR3 DNA reads as TGTGCCAGCAGCCCCGGGACTAGGGGCAATGAGCAGTTCTTC.

This clonotype was observed at least ten times. CDR3 region: CATSGQSNQPQHF. CDR3 nucleotides: TGTGCCACCAGTGGGCAGAGCAATCAGCCCCAGCATTTT. The V call is TRBV24-1, the J call TRBJ1-5; the D is unclear. The CDR3 is 13 amino acids. The germline gives CDR1 KGHDR, CDR2 SFDVKD. V was pared by 5 bases and J by 1 base, with 5 bases between.

The V call is TRBV6-2 or TRBV6-3, the J call TRBJ2-1; the D is unclear. CDR1 is MNHEY, CDR2 SVGEGT, per germline. The germline V and J ends were trimmed by 2 bases and 6 bases, with 11 bases remaining between them. The CDR3 loop spans 14 amino acids. CDR3 coding DNA: TGTGCCAGCAGTTACGACCGCCTGCGCAATGAGCAGTTCTTC. Protein: CASSYDRLRNEQFF.

There are a few counts of this clonotype. The V and J genes are TRBV7-2 and TRBJ2-1, with D unclear. There are 16 residues in the CDR3. Trimming removed 0 bases from V and 2 bases from J, with 11 bases in between. Germline assignment: CDR1 SGHTA and CDR2 FQGNSA. The CDR3 protein is CASSLAGAYPYNEQFF. The DNA for the CDR3 is TGTGCCAGCAGCTTAGCCGGTGCGTATCCCTACAATGAGCAGTTCTTC. The full variable domain, completed using reference TRBV7-2 and TRBJ2-1, is GAGVSQSPSNKVTEKGKDVELRCDPISGHTALYWYRQSLGQGLEFLIYFQGNSAPDKSGLPSDRFSAERTGGSVSTLTIQRTQQEDSAVYLCASSLAGAYPYNEQFFGPGTRLTVL.

This clonotype was seen only a few times. The CDR3 here is CASSPSEVARDWGTDTQYF. CDR3 in DNA: TGCGCCAGCAGCCCGTCGGAGGTCGCCCGGGACTGGGGCACAGATACGCAGTATTTT. The chain has TRBV5-1 and TRBJ2-3; D perhaps matches TRBD2 (6 bases). Germline values: CDR1 SGHRS, CDR2 YFSETQ. The V end lost 4 bases, the J end lost 1 base, and 25 bases lay between the germline ends. The CDR3 extends over 19 amino acids.

This sequence joins TRBV5-1 and TRBJ2-6; unclear D gene. This CDR3 region has 15 residues. Germline V gives CDR1 SGHRS, CDR2 YFSETQ. V lost 4 bases and J 0 bases, leaving 8 bases between the germline ends. CDR3 loop: CASSPDGSGANVLTF. CDR3 DNA: TGCGCCAGCAGCCCTGACGGCTCTGGGGCCAACGTCCTGACTTTC.

This rearrangement joins TRBV2 to TRBJ2-3, with D tentatively TRBD1 or TRBD2 (6 bases each). This CDR3 region has 18 residues. V lost 4 bases and J lost 0, with 20 bases in between. Germline CDR1 and CDR2: SNHLY and FYNNEI. Here the CDR3 reads CASSVRGRGALSTDTQYF. The CDR3 DNA reads as TGTGCCAGCAGTGTACGGGGGCGAGGGGCCCTGAGCACAGATACGCAGTATTTT.

The CDR3 nucleotides read TGTGCCAGCAGCACAAACAGCTACACTGAAGCTTTCTTT. Amino acids: CASSTNSYTEAFF. This chain connects TRBV7-2 to TRBJ1-1; D call uncertain. The CDR3 contains 13 residues. CDR1 SGHTA and CDR2 FQGNSA come from the germline V gene. V was pared by 5 bases and J by 3 bases, with 10 bases between.

V gene TRBV6-1 combines with J gene TRBJ1-3, with TRBD1 matching 8 bases. This CDR3 spans 16 amino acids. The V gene's germline CDR1 is MNHNS and CDR2 SASEGT. With V trimmed by 6 bases and J by 2 bases, 9 bases remained unmatched. As DNA, the CDR3 is TGTGCCAGCAGGCGGGGACAGGCGTCCCCTGGAAACACCATATATTTT. It translates to CASRRGQASPGNTIYF.

This clonotype was recorded at least ten times. The CDR3 is CSVARELGSYEQYF. The CDR3 DNA reads as TGCAGCGTAGCTCGGGAACTTGGGTCCTACGAGCAGTACTTC. The rearrangement joins TRBV29-1 to TRBJ2-7, with a tentative D call TRBD2 (5 bases). Germline V CDR1 and CDR2: SQVTM, ANQGSEA. This CDR3 contains 14 residues. V was pared by 6 bases and J by 1 base, with 16 bases between.

This clonotype has just a few counts. This rearrangement joins TRBV20-1 to TRBJ2-2, with D hard to call. The CDR3 contains 15 residues. V gave up 0 bases and J gave up 0 bases, with 8 bases separating them. The V gene's germline CDR1 is DFQATT and CDR2 SNEGSKA (reference sequence). This chain's CDR3 is CSARDLETNTGELFF. CDR3 DNA: TGCAGTGCTAGAGACCTGGAGACGAACACCGGGGAGCTGTTTTTT.

This clonotype was seen only a few times. The junction and the germline gene differ at one end; a read error may be behind it. The V and J genes are TRBV7-2 and TRBJ1-5; 7 bases are a match to TRBD1. The germline CDR1 and CDR2 sequences are SGHTA and FQGNSA. CDR3 size: 16 residues. The CDR3 coding sequence is TGTGCCAGCAGCGTAGCAGGGGGGGGAAGCAATCAGCCCCAGCATTTT. It specifies CASSVAGGGSNQPQHF.

This chain links TRBV12-3 or TRBV12-4 with TRBJ1-4; D possibly corresponds to TRBD1 (5 bases). V shed 3 bases and J shed 8 bases, with 13 bases lying between them. The length of the CDR3 is 14 residues. DNA of the CDR3: TGTGCCAGCAGTTTGAGAGGGGAAGACGAAAAACTGTTTTTT. Residues: CASSLRGEDEKLFF.

The chain combines TRBV20-1 with TRBJ2-2, with 7 bases fitting TRBD2. V was pared by 6 bases and J by 4 bases, with 5 bases of the junction left unmatched. Germline CDR1 DFQATT, CDR2 SNEGSKA (reference sequence). The CDR3 consists of 13 residues. This chain's CDR3 is CSAGRVSTGELFF. As DNA, the CDR3 is TGCAGTGCGGGGAGGGTCTCCACCGGGGAGCTGTTTTTT.

The rearrangement uses TRBV30 and TRBJ1-3, with D perhaps matching TRBD1 (5 bases). The V and J ends lost 4 bases and 6 bases respectively, with 10 bases between them. The CDR3 extends over 12 amino acids. From germline, CDR1 is GTSNPN and CDR2 SVGIG (reference sequence). DNA of the CDR3: TGTGCCTGGACAGGGAATTCAAACACCATATATTTT. Its translation: CAWTGNSNTIYF.